The table lists the clone carrying this T cell receptor beta chain with many counts. What it recognizes is unknown. The germline CDR1 and CDR2 sequences are ENHRY and SYGVKD. V lost 10 bases to trimming and J lost 4 bases; unmatched junction nucleotides: 6. CDR3 length: 13 amino acids. Four PCR rounds used nested alpha and beta constant region primers plus the SP2 primer. Reverse transcription of blood and skin TCR RNA was primed at alpha and beta constant regions. TCRdb re-called the 5' RACE reads with MiXCR, one entry per CDR3 protein. This sample carries 50,000 or so distinct CDR3 sequences, 7% to 8.5% of them seen once, and the ten largest clones take 8.5% to 10%. This sample is drawn from a study of naive and memory T cell subsets. Regarding the study as a whole: Potentially, T cell activation and differentiation skew this RNA-based measurement.

The library had UMIs added by 3' ligation of an oligonucleotide to TCR cDNA. Whole blood, 2.5 ml, came from adult healthy volunteers. The receptor was derived from a male donor in good health. The gene calls are TRBV10-3 and TRBJ2-1, with 8 bases aligning to TRBD2. The CDR3 region is CATGGESYNEQFF. CDR3 nucleotide sequence: TGTGCCACCGGGGGGGAATCATACAATGAGCAGTTCTTC.